A selection of T cell receptor beta chains follows, all from one sample in a study of shared clonotypes between healthy human individuals. Sequencing was performed with immunoSEQ multiplex PCR; in TCRdb, only in-frame clones are kept and a portion is missing. The sample holds 640,000 or so clones, less than 80% seen once. Sequenced sample: memory CD4+ T cells sorted from blood. All receptors come from a woman aged 25 to 45 in good health. The CDR3 runs from the conserved cysteine through the conserved F or W. D genes are given only for firm matches. Some rows have no size entry. The others give once, few or many, or a class for an expanded clone.

d_call clone_size j_call v_call cdr3_nt cdr3_aa
TRBD1 NA TRBJ2-7 TRBV10-3 TGTGCCATCAGTGAGCGACAGGGCTACGAGCAGTACTTC CAISERQGYEQYF
NA NA TRBJ2-5 TRBV11-2 TGTGCCAGCAGCTTAATAAGGCAAGAGACCCAGTACTTC CASSLIRQETQYF
NA NA TRBJ2-1 TRBV29-1 TGCAGCGTGAGCTACAATGAGCAGTTCTTC CSVSYNEQFF
NA NA TRBJ1-1 TRBV2 TGTGCCAACAGGGTCACAATGAACACTGAAGCTTTCTTT CANRVTMNTEAFF
NA NA TRBJ1-2 TRBV7-8 TGTGCCAGCAGCTCCCCGTCGATCCGAAACTATGGCTACACCTTC CASSSPSIRNYGYTF
NA NA TRBJ1-3 TRBV6-5 TGTGCCAGCAGCCTGGGACGGAGCTCTGGAAACACCATATATTTT CASSLGRSSGNTIYF
NA NA TRBJ1-2 TRBV28 TGTGCCAGCAGTATCCCCAGGGTTGTCTATGGCTACACCTTC CASSIPRVVYGYTF
NA NA TRBJ2-7 TRBV6-5 TGTGCCAGCAGTTTTCAGGGGCGGTACGAGCAGTACTTC CASSFQGRYEQYF
NA few TRBJ2-2 TRBV5-4 TGTGCCAGCAGCACAAGCCCCGGGGAGCTGTTTTTT CASSTSPGELFF
TRBD2 NA TRBJ2-7 TRBV28 TGTGCCAGCAGTTTCTGGACTAGCGGGAGTCCCCAGTACTTC CASSFWTSGSPQYF
NA few TRBJ1-1 TRBV11-2 TGTGCCAGCACGGAAGCTTTCTTT CASTEAFF
NA NA TRBJ1-1 TRBV7-9 TGTGCCAGCAGCCTCCGGGGTGACACTGAAGCTTTCTTT CASSLRGDTEAFF
NA NA TRBJ1-5 TRBV19 TGTGCCAGTACCCCCGGTAGCTATAGCAATCAGCCCCAGCATTTT CASTPGSYSNQPQHF
NA NA TRBJ2-6 TRBV6-1 TGTGCCAGCAGTGGAGGCCACTCTGGGGCCAACGTCCTGACTTTC CASSGGHSGANVLTF
TRBD1 NA TRBJ1-5 TRBV2 TGTGCCAGCAGTGCCTCGGCAGGGGGTTATCAGCCCCAGCATTTT CASSASAGGYQPQHF
NA NA TRBJ1-2 TRBV5-1 TGCGCCAGCAGCTTACCAGGGACCGCCGGCTACACCTTC CASSLPGTAGYTF
TRBD2 NA TRBJ2-5 TRBV2 TGTGCCAGCGACAAGCGGGAGACGGGGACCCAGTACTTC CASDKRETGTQYF
NA NA TRBJ1-1 TRBV5-4 TGTGCCAGCAGCTGGCAGGAGGGCACTGAAGCTTTCTTT CASSWQEGTEAFF
NA few TRBJ2-5 TRBV7-7 TGTGCCAGCAGCTTAGGATCGGGCAGTGAGACCCAGTACTTC CASSLGSGSETQYF
TRBD2 NA TRBJ2-3 TRBV5-4 TGTGCCAGCAGCGGGCAACTAGCGATGGATACGCAGTATTTT CASSGQLAMDTQYF
NA NA TRBJ1-3 TRBV28 TGTGCCAGCAGCAAAGGGGAGGCGTTGGGAAACACCATATATTTT CASSKGEALGNTIYF
TRBD2 NA TRBJ2-7 TRBV5-1 TGCGCCAGCAGCCCCATTCCTAGCGGAAACTCCTACGAGCAGTACTTC CASSPIPSGNSYEQYF
TRBD2 NA TRBJ2-1 TRBV5-1 TGCGCCAGCAGCCCTGCTAGCGGGGTCGACAATGAGCAGTTCTTC CASSPASGVDNEQFF
NA NA TRBJ2-7 TRBV5-4 TGTGCCAGCAGCTTTTACGGGCGGGGGGACAGCTACGAGCAGTACTTC CASSFYGRGDSYEQYF
NA NA TRBJ2-7 TRBV6-1 TGTGCCAGCAGCTTACAGAAAGGAGGGACCTACGAGCAGTACTTC CASSLQKGGTYEQYF